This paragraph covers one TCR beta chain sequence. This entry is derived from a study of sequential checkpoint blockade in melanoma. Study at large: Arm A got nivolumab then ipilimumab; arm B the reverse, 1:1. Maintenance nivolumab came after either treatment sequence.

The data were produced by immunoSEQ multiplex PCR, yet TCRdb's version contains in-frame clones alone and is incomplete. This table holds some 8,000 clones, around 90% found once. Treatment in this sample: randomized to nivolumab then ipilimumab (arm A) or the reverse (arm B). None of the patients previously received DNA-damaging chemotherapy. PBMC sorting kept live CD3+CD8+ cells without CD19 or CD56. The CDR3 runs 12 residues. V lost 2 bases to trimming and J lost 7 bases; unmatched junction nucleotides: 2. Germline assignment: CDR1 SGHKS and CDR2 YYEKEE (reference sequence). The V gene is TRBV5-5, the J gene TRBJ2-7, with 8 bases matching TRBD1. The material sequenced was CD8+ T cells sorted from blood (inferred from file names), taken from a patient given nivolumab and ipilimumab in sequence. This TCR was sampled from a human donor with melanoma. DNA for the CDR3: TGTGCCAGCAGCTTAACAGGGGGAGAGCAGTACGTC. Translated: CASSLTGGEQYV.